This T cell receptor beta chain was identified during a study of spatial heterogeneity in lung cancer. Study-wide findings and caveats: Ubiquitous expanded tumor TCRs were observed in blood more at resection than follow-up.

The time point is: sample taken at primary tumor resection. Whole RNA came from tumor, nontumor lung or frozen PBMC and was sequenced without being sorted. Every TCR cDNA molecule bore its own unique molecular identifier. Each CDR3 protein gets one entry after TCRdb re-called the 5' RACE reads with MiXCR. The profile shows 50,000 to 65,000 distinct CDR3 sequences, approximately 8.9% of them singletons. The CDR3 loop spans 15 amino acids. Germline lookup yields CDR1 KGHSH and CDR2 LQKENI. Trimming shortened V by 6 bases and J by 0 bases, and 15 bases separated the two germline ends. This clonotype was recorded many times. Its antigen is undetermined.

The V call is TRBV18, the J call TRBJ2-7; tentatively, D is TRBD2 (6 bases). This TCR was sampled from a female donor with early-stage non-small cell lung cancer. The sample in question was PBMCs, obtained at surgery. CDR3 nucleotide sequence: TGTGCCAGCTCCGACGGGACTGCCAGCTCCTACGAGCAGTACGTC. It specifies CASSDGTASSYEQYV.